Presented here are 22 T cell receptor beta chains from one specimen sequenced in a study of CD4 T cells in relation to SARS-CoV-2 and coronaviruses. TCRdb's table, derived via immunoSEQ multiplex PCR, lists solely in-frame clones and lacks some. The sample holds tens of thousands of clones, roughly 88% seen once. Material: memory CD4+ T cells from PBMCs. Receptors originate from an adult with COVID-19.

The V gene is TRBV30, the J gene TRBJ2-7; D might be TRBD1 or TRBD2, each matching 5 bases. V lost 5 bases, J lost 2 bases, and 13 bases lay in between. The V gene's germline CDR1 is GTSNPN and CDR2 SVGIG (reference sequence). This CDR3 comprises 13 residues. CDR3 sequence reads: CAWARGRAYEQYF. The CDR3 region has the DNA TGTGCCTGGGCCCGGGGCAGAGCCTACGAGCAGTACTTC. Combining the CDR3 with reference TRBV30 and TRBJ2-7 gives the whole variable domain SQTIHQWPATLVQPVGSPLSLECTVEGTSNPNLYWYRQAAGRGLQLLFYSVGIGQISSEVPQNLSASRPQDRQFILSSKKLLLSDSGFYLCAWARGRAYEQYFGPGTRLTVT.

The chain joins TRBV11-3 to TRBJ2-3; D unclear. Between the trimmed V and J ends, which lost 5 bases and 6 bases, there was a span of 9 bases. The CDR3 sequence is 12 residues long. Germline V lookup: CDR1 SGHNT, CDR2 YENEEA. This chain's CDR3 is CASSLRSDTQYF. In nucleotides, the CDR3 is TGTGCCAGCAGCCTAAGGTCGGATACGCAGTATTTT.

The V call is TRBV2, the J call TRBJ1-6, with TRBD1 as a possible D gene (6 bases). The ends were cut back, 1 base at V and 6 bases at J, with 13 bases in the middle. Looked up from germline, CDR1 is SNHLY and CDR2 is FYNNEI. The CDR3 is made up of 16 amino acids. DNA of the CDR3: TGTGCCAGCAGTGAAGAGTCACAGGGAGCTAATTCACCCCTCCACTTT. Translation: CASSEESQGANSPLHF.

J is TRBJ2-2 and V is TRBV2; 8 bases line up with TRBD1. This CDR3 comprises 15 residues. The V and J ends lost 2 bases and 5 bases, in that order; junction bases with no gene match: 4. CDR1 and CDR2 (germline): SNHLY, FYNNEI. The CDR3, as DNA: TGTGCCAGCAGTGAACAGGGGGCGCGGACCGGGGAGCTGTTTTTT. Its protein product is CASSEQGARTGELFF.

This clone was seen just once. This sequence joins TRBV5-6 and TRBJ1-1; D is ambiguous. CDR1 and CDR2 from the germline V gene are SGHDT and YYEEEE. Trimming removed 2 bases from V and 0 bases from J, with 14 bases in between. The CDR3 has 16 residues. The CDR3 is CASSLASRGMNTEAFF. For the CDR3, the DNA is TGTGCCAGCAGCTTAGCAAGCAGAGGCATGAACACTGAAGCTTTCTTT.

This chain uses TRBV11-3 with TRBJ2-7; 11 bases line up with TRBD1. V lost 8 bases and J lost 4; bases outside the gene matches: 4. The germline V gene encodes CDR1 SGHNT and CDR2 YENEEA. The CDR3 spans 13 residues. This chain's CDR3 is CASQDRGHYEQYF. In DNA, the CDR3 is TGTGCCAGCCAGGACAGGGGGCATTACGAGCAGTACTTC.

V and J are TRBV7-2 and TRBJ1-2; D ambiguous. The CDR3 consists of 13 residues. The V gene lost 0 bases and the J gene lost 8 bases, with 10 bases spanning the gap. Per the germline V gene, CDR1 is SGHTA and CDR2 is FQGNSA. DNA of the CDR3: TGTGCCAGCAGCTTAGCTGGGGTAGGCGGCTACACCTTC. Translating gives CASSLAGVGGYTF.

V usage is TRBV7-2 and J usage is TRBJ1-3, with D possibly matching TRBD1 (5 bases). V dropped 4 bases and J dropped 7 bases, with 11 bases sitting between them. The CDR3 sequence is 13 residues long. The germline V gene encodes CDR1 SGHTA and CDR2 FQGNSA. CDR3 DNA: TGTGCCAGCAGCTCAGACCCAGGGAACACCATATATTTT. This codes for CASSSDPGNTIYF.

The chain combines TRBV3-1 (or the pseudogene TRBV3-2) with TRBJ2-3, with D perhaps matching TRBD1 (7 bases). The length of the CDR3 is 13 residues. Between the trimmed V and J ends, which lost 10 bases and 1 base, there was a span of 12 bases. Germline CDR1 reads LGHDT; CDR2 reads YNNKEL (reference sequence). As DNA, the CDR3 is TGTGCCACCTCAGGGGGGCGCACAGATACGCAGTATTTT. Translated: CATSGGRTDTQYF.

The V and J genes are TRBV9 and TRBJ1-4, with D unclear. The CDR3 runs 12 residues. Germline V gene sequence: CDR1 SGDLS, CDR2 YYNGEE. V dropped 0 bases and J dropped 7 bases, with 4 bases sitting between them. CDR3 DNA sequence: TGTGCCAGCAGCGTAGTCGGTGAAAAACTGTTTTTT. Protein: CASSVVGEKLFF.

This clone was detected only once. V gene TRBV7-2 combines with J gene TRBJ2-5; no clear D gene. The CDR3 has 14 amino acids. From germline, CDR1 is SGHTA and CDR2 FQGNSA. V was clipped by 3 bases and J by 1 base, with 9 bases between them. CDR3 protein: CASSFYGSQETQYF. Written as DNA, the CDR3 is TGTGCCAGCAGCTTTTATGGCAGCCAAGAGACCCAGTACTTC.

This chain uses TRBV7-2 with TRBJ1-4, with 9 bases matching TRBD1. The CDR3 loop spans 15 amino acids. Germline values: CDR1 SGHTA, CDR2 FQGNSA. With 5 bases clipped from V and 7 bases from J, the junction kept 8 bases outside the gene matches. In DNA, the CDR3 is TGTGCCAGCAGCCCAGGGGGACAGGGTAGTGAAAAACTGTTTTTT. Translating it yields CASSPGGQGSEKLFF.

CDR3 residues: CASSERTGGPYEQYF. As DNA, the CDR3 is TGCGCCAGCAGTGAGCGGACAGGGGGTCCTTACGAGCAGTACTTC. V and J are TRBV10-2 and TRBJ2-7; 10 bases line up with TRBD1. The CDR3 spans 15 residues. Per germline, CDR1 WSHSY and CDR2 SAAADI. Trimming cost V 2 bases and J 4 bases; bases outside gene matches: 5.

V is TRBV5-6 and J is TRBJ2-3, with D possibly TRBD1 on 5 matching bases. The CDR3 length is 15 residues. CDR1 and CDR2 from the germline V gene are SGHDT and YYEEEE. V lost 2 bases and J 1 base, leaving 11 bases between the germline ends. The DNA for the CDR3 is TGTGCCAGCAGCTTCAGGGTAGGGGGCACAGATACGCAGTATTTT. Protein product: CASSFRVGGTDTQYF.

The chain carries TRBV6-2 or TRBV6-3 and TRBJ2-7, with a possible D match to TRBD1 (5 bases). V lost 0 bases and J lost 1, with 7 bases in between. The CDR3 covers 14 residues. In germline, CDR1 is MNHEY, CDR2 SVGEGT. For the CDR3, the DNA is TGTGCCAGCAGTTACTCAGGGGCATCCTACGAGCAGTACTTC. Amino acid sequence: CASSYSGASYEQYF.

J is TRBJ2-2 and V is TRBV28, with D unclear. V gave up 5 bases and J gave up 6 bases, with 16 bases separating them. This CDR3 has 15 residues. Germline CDR1 reads MDHEN; CDR2 reads SYDVKM. DNA for the CDR3: TGTGCCAGCAGTCCTGTGTTAGGGTCGGCCGGGGAGCTGTTTTTT. It encodes CASSPVLGSAGELFF.

This clone was detected only a few times. V gene TRBV4-2 combines with J gene TRBJ2-7; D might be TRBD1 or TRBD2, each matching 5 bases. V gave up 5 bases and J gave up 4 bases, with 21 bases separating them. The CDR3 has 16 residues. Germline CDR1 LGHNA, CDR2 YNFKEQ. The CDR3 DNA is TGTGCCAGCAGCTCCAGTCGGGGCGCCCGAGGATACGAGCAGTACTTC. Amino acids: CASSSSRGARGYEQYF.

V and J are TRBV7-9 and TRBJ2-3, with 10 bases fitting TRBD2. The V gene end was trimmed by 7 bases and the J gene end by 5 bases; junction bases not matched to a gene: 9. This CDR3 comprises 15 residues. From germline, CDR1 is SEHNR and CDR2 FQNEAQ (reference sequence). CDR3 in DNA: TGTGCCAGCACCAAAGCGGGGGGGTATCAAGATACGCAGTATTTT. It is translated as CASTKAGGYQDTQYF.

The V and J genes are TRBV9 and TRBJ2-7; perhaps TRBD2 as D (6 bases). Germline CDR1 SGDLS, CDR2 YYNGEE. Trimming cost V 4 bases and J 7 bases, with 21 bases left between them. The CDR3 is 15 residues long. CDR3 region: CASSPSGWSEGEQYF. The CDR3 DNA reads as TGTGCCAGCAGCCCATCCGGATGGTCGGAGGGTGAGCAGTACTTC.

The chain joins TRBV6-1 to TRBJ1-5; no definite D call. This CDR3 comprises 14 residues. Trimming cost V 0 bases and J 6 bases, with 9 bases left between them. Germline CDR1 MNHNS, CDR2 SASEGT. CDR3 sequence: CASSEASASQPQHF. The CDR3 DNA sequence: TGTGCCAGCAGTGAAGCTTCGGCGAGTCAGCCCCAGCATTTT.

The chain carries TRBV6-1 and TRBJ1-2; tentatively, D is TRBD1 (5 bases). Germline V gene lookup returns CDR1 MNHNS and CDR2 SASEGT. The CDR3 has 12 residues. Trimming removed 2 bases from V and 10 bases from J, with 11 bases in between. CDR3 bases: TGTGCCAGCAGTGAAACAGGCAGACACTACACCTTC. Its protein is CASSETGRHYTF.

The V gene is TRBV11-3, the J gene TRBJ2-4; D remains ambiguous. The CDR3 has 16 residues. Germline CDR1 and CDR2: SGHNT and YENEEA. Trimming stripped 5 bases from V and 7 bases from J, with 21 bases between. The CDR3 loop reads CASSLPRVGTGNIQYF. CDR3 in DNA: TGTGCCAGCAGCCTCCCTAGAGTTGGTACCGGGAACATTCAGTACTTC.